Listed here are 13 T cell receptor beta chains from one sample, sequenced in a study of T cell responses to AZD1222 COVID-19 vaccine (dated by TCRdb to the early 2020s). Libraries were constructed by the immunoSEQ multiplex PCR assay. TCRdb limited this immuneACCESS table to in-frame rearrangements with V and J called. A share of clones is missing; checked studies link under half to unresolved V genes, and the rest is unexplained. For this sample there are 25,000 to 30,000 clones; over 90% appear just once. Clones ranked in the top ten supply around 8.1% of the sample. Interpreted using the paper, the time point label stands for: baseline before first vaccination. The sample in question was peripheral blood, obtained on day 0 of AZD1222 vaccination. The receptor set was obtained from an adult in good health.

The chain has TRBV18 and TRBJ1-6, with D perhaps TRBD1 (5 bases). Germline loops: CDR1 KGHSH, CDR2 LQKENI. The CDR3 is 14 residues long. V was cut by 3 bases and J by 5 bases, with 8 bases left in between. The CDR3 loop reads CASSPQGDNSPLHF. Written as DNA, the CDR3 is TGTGCCAGCTCACCCCAGGGCGATAATTCACCCCTCCACTTT.

The CDR3: CASVPRRGDEKLFF. Written as DNA, the CDR3 is TGTGCCAGCGTACCCCGCAGGGGTGACGAAAAACTGTTTTTT. This chain uses TRBV6-4 with TRBJ1-4, with TRBD1 as a possible D gene (6 bases). The CDR3 contains 14 residues. CDR1 and CDR2 from the germline V gene are MRHNA and SNTAGT. The germline V and J ends were trimmed by 8 bases and 8 bases, with 18 bases remaining between them.

V is TRBV19 and J is TRBJ2-6; possible D gene TRBD2, 5 bases. The V end was cut by 5 bases, the J end by 2 bases, with 13 bases between. This CDR3 has 16 residues. In germline, CDR1 is LNHDA, CDR2 SQIVND (reference sequence). As DNA, the CDR3 is TGTGCCAGTAGTGATGGGTCCGGGGCTGGGGCCAACGTCCTGACTTTC. It specifies CASSDGSGAGANVLTF.

The rearrangement links TRBV19 to TRBJ2-7; D remains ambiguous. Per the germline V gene, CDR1 is LNHDA and CDR2 is SQIVND (reference sequence). This CDR3 has 13 residues. V lost 1 base and J 2 bases, leaving 6 bases between the germline ends. The CDR3 spells CASSIGATYEQYF. In nucleotides, the CDR3 is TGTGCCAGTAGTATAGGAGCCACCTACGAGCAGTACTTC.

The V and J genes are TRBV5-1 and TRBJ2-7; the D is unclear. Trimming pared 3 bases from V and 0 bases from J, leaving 1 base between. The CDR3 consists of 11 residues. From germline, CDR1 is SGHRS and CDR2 YFSETQ. CDR3 residues: CASSSSYEQYF. CDR3 DNA: TGCGCCAGCAGCTCCTCCTACGAGCAGTACTTC.

The chain has TRBV6-2 or TRBV6-3 and TRBJ2-4, with 8 bases that match TRBD2. Germline V gene lookup returns CDR1 MNHEY and CDR2 SVGEGT. The V segment lost 5 bases and the J segment 14 bases; nucleotides outside the gene matches: 5. This CDR3 is built from 11 residues. As DNA, the CDR3 is TGTGCCAGCAGTCCCGGGACTAGGAAGTACTTC. Translated, it gives CASSPGTRKYF.

The J gene is TRBJ1-2, the V gene TRBV6-5; tentative D call: TRBD1 (6 bases). Germline CDR1 reads MNHEY; CDR2 reads SVGAGI. The CDR3 contains 11 residues. The ends were cut back, 6 bases at V and 8 bases at J, with 10 bases in the middle. CDR3 DNA: TGTGCCAGCAGCAATACAGGGGGCTACACCTTC. As protein: CASSNTGGYTF.

The V gene is TRBV2, the J gene TRBJ2-5, with 7 positions matching TRBD1. The V and J ends lost 5 bases and 3 bases, in that order; junction bases with no gene match: 18. This CDR3 contains 18 residues. Germline CDR1 SNHLY, CDR2 FYNNEI. The CDR3 DNA reads as TGTGCCAGCAGTCAAGGGCCACGGACAGGACCCCGGGAAGAGACCCAGTACTTC. Its translation: CASSQGPRTGPREETQYF.

V and J are TRBV10-3 and TRBJ2-1; 10 nucleotides align to TRBD2. The CDR3 covers 16 residues. J was trimmed by 7 bases and V by 4 bases; bases with no gene match: 10. CDR1 and CDR2 (germline): ENHRY, SYGVKD. CDR3 region: CAISGQGAGGLNEQFF. The DNA of the CDR3 is TGTGCCATCAGTGGCCAGGGAGCGGGGGGGCTTAATGAGCAGTTCTTC.

J is TRBJ2-7 and V is TRBV2; weak D call: TRBD2 (7 bases). This CDR3 has 14 amino acids. V gave up 6 bases and J gave up 6 bases, with 18 bases separating them. The germline gives CDR1 SNHLY, CDR2 FYNNEI. This CDR3 is CASSLRGGRGEQYF. CDR3 sequence (DNA): TGTGCCAGCAGCCTGAGGGGGGGCCGGGGCGAGCAGTACTTC.

The chain combines TRBV18 with TRBJ1-6, with 9 bases matching TRBD1. The CDR3 totals 18 residues. Per germline, CDR1 KGHSH and CDR2 LQKENI. V gave up 6 bases and J gave up 0 bases; unmatched junction bases: 9. This CDR3 reads CASSLGQGKSSYNSPLHF. CDR3 coding DNA: TGTGCCAGCTCTCTCGGACAGGGGAAAAGCTCCTATAATTCACCCCTCCACTTT.

J is TRBJ1-6 and V is TRBV27; D perhaps matches TRBD1 (6 bases). The V gene lost 1 base and the J gene lost 9 bases, with 16 bases spanning the gap. Germline CDR1 reads MNHEY; CDR2 reads SMNVEV (reference sequence). The CDR3 totals 16 residues. The CDR3 reads CASSLLTGGVGSPLHF. CDR3 sequence (DNA): TGTGCCAGCAGTTTATTGACAGGTGGGGTGGGTTCACCCCTCCACTTT.

The J gene is TRBJ2-1, the V gene TRBV29-1; D possibly corresponds to TRBD1 (5 bases). Germline CDR1 SQVTM, CDR2 ANQGSEA. The V end lost 2 bases, the J end lost 0 bases, and 14 bases lay between the germline ends. This CDR3 contains 16 residues. The DNA of the CDR3 is TGCAGCGTTGAATACCAGGGAACAGGCTCCTACAATGAGCAGTTCTTC. Amino acid sequence: CSVEYQGTGSYNEQFF.